The source of this T cell receptor (beta chain) is a study of shared clonotypes between healthy human individuals. Study overall: Sampling drew on donors who were a couple of women and a few men aged 18 to 49.

The CDR3 length is 13 residues. V lost 0 bases, J lost 4 bases, and 8 bases lay in between. The germline V gene has CDR1 GTSNPN and CDR2 SVGIG (reference sequence). The data were produced by immunoSEQ multiplex PCR, yet TCRdb's version contains in-frame clones alone and is incomplete. The sample includes fewer than 500,000 clones, 60% to 80% seen only once; the top ten take approximately 13%. The chain links TRBV30 to TRBJ2-3; D might be TRBD2 (6 bases). The material sequenced was PBMCs. The TCR was taken from a middle-aged woman in good health. Some clones in this sample may be carry-over from other donors' samples. CDR3 protein: CAWSVLAADTQYF. The CDR3 nucleotides read TGTGCCTGGAGTGTACTAGCCGCAGATACGCAGTATTTT. The full variable domain, with the rest looked up from reference TRBV30 and TRBJ2-3, is SQTIHQWPATLVQPVGSPLSLECTVEGTSNPNLYWYRQAAGRGLQLLFYSVGIGQISSEVPQNLSASRPQDRQFILSSKKLLLSDSGFYLCAWSVLAADTQYFGPGTRLTVL.